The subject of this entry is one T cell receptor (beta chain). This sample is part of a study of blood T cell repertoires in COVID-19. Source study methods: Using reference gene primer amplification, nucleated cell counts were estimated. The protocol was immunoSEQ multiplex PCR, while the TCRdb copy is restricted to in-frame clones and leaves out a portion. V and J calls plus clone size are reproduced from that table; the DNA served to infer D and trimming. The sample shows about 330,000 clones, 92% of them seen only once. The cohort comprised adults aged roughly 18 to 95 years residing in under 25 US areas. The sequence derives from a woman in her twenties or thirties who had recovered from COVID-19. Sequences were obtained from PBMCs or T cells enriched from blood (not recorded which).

The CDR3 sequence is CASSSERDAYEQYF. The CDR3 coding sequence is TGTGCCAGCAGCTCCGAGCGGGACGCCTACGAGCAGTACTTC. V gene TRBV7-8 combines with J gene TRBJ2-7; 7 bases line up with TRBD2. Trimming removed 4 bases from V and 2 bases from J; junction bases left unmatched: 5. This CDR3 has 14 amino acids. Looked up from germline, CDR1 is SGHVS and CDR2 is FQNEAQ.